Detailed here is one T cell receptor beta chain. Its antigen is not known. The data stem from a study of cytomegalovirus exposure and HLA in healthy donors. Overall study findings and caveats: Per published reports, the classifier diagnosed cytomegalovirus status with high specificity and sensitivity.

V was clipped by 3 bases and J by 5 bases; unmatched bases: 8. The CDR3 is made up of 15 amino acids. CDR1 is SEHNR and CDR2 is FQNEAQ in the germline V gene (reference sequence). The PCR employed 60 Vbeta primers together with 13 Jbeta primers. The table came from immunoSEQ multiplex PCR; TCRdb's copy has only in-frame clones and leaves some out. Its listing shows approximately 190,000 clones. This chain uses TRBV7-9 with TRBJ2-5; 8 bases align to TRBD2. The receptor comes from a boy between 10 and 17 years old in good health and CMV-seronegative. The material sequenced was PBMCs. The CDR3 loop reads CASSFLGGATETQYF. The CDR3 region has the DNA TGTGCCAGCAGCTTTCTCGGGGGGGCGACGGAGACCCAGTACTTC. Full variable domain (remainder filled in from reference TRBV7-9 and TRBJ2-5): DTGVSQNPRHKITKRGQNVTFRCDPISEHNRLYWYRQTLGQGPEFLTYFQNEAQLEKSRLLSDRFSAERPKGSFSTLEIQRTEQGDSAMYLCASSFLGGATETQYFGPGTRLLVL.